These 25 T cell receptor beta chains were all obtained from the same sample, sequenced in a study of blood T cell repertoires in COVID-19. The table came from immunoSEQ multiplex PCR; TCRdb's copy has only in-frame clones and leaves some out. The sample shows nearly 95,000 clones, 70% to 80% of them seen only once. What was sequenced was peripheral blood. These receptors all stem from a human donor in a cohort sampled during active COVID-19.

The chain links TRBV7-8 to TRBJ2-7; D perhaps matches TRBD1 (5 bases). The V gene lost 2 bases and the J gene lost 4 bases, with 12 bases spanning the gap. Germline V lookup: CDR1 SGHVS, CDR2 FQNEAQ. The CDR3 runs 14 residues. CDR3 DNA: TGTGCCAGCAGCTTAACCGATGACAGTTACGAGCAGTACTTC. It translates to CASSLTDDSYEQYF.

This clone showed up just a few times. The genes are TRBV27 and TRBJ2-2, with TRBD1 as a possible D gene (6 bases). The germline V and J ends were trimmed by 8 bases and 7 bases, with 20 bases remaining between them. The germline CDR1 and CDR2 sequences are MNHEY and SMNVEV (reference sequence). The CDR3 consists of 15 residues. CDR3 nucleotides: TGTGCCAGCGGCGTGACAACAGGGCTGGGCGGGGAGCTGTTTTTT. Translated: CASGVTTGLGGELFF.

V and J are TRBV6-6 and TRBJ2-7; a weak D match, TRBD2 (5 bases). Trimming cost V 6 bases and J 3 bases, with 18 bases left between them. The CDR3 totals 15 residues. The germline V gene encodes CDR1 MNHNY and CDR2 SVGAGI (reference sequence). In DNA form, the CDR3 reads TGTGCCAGCAGAAGGAACCCCGAGGGAAACTACGAGCAGTACTTC. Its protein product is CASRRNPEGNYEQYF.

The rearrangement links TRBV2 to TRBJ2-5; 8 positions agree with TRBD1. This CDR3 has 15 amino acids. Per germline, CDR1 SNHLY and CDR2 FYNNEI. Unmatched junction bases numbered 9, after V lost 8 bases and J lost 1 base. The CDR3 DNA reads TGTGCCAGCCGAAGGGACAGGCAAATCCAAGAGACCCAGTACTTC. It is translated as CASRRDRQIQETQYF. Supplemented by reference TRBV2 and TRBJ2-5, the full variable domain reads EPEVTQTPSHQVTQMGQEVILRCVPISNHLYFYWYRQILGQKVEFLVSFYNNEISEKSEIFDDQFSVERPDGSNFTLKIRSTKLEDSAMYFCASRRDRQIQETQYFGPGTRLLVL.

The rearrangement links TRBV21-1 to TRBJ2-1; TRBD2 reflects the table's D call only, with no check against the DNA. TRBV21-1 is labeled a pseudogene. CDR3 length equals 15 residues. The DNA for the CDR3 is TGTGCCAGCAGCAAACCGGGGACTAGCGGGAGGGTTCAGTTCTTC. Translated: CASSKPGTSGRVQFF.

CDR3 protein: CAWSLKPPGGYTF. The DNA of the CDR3 is TGTGCCTGGAGTTTGAAACCACCGGGAGGCTACACCTTC. The V and J genes are TRBV30 and TRBJ1-2; D call uncertain. The V and J ends lost 2 bases and 8 bases respectively, with 15 bases between them. The germline CDR1 and CDR2 sequences are GTSNPN and SVGIG (reference sequence). The CDR3 sequence is 13 residues long.

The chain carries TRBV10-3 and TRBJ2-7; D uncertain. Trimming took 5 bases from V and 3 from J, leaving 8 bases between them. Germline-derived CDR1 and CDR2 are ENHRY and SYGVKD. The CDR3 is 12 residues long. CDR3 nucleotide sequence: TGTGCCATCAGTTCGATCGGCTACGAGCAGTACTTC. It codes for CAISSIGYEQYF.

This chain's CDR3 is CASSAVAGGPGDEQFF. Written as DNA, the CDR3 is TGTGCCAGCAGCGCCGTAGCGGGGGGGCCTGGTGATGAGCAGTTCTTC. The chain is built from TRBV9 and TRBJ2-1; 11 bases fit TRBD2. With 3 bases clipped from V and 8 bases from J, the junction kept 10 bases outside the gene matches. The CDR3 length is 16 residues. The germline V gene encodes CDR1 SGDLS and CDR2 YYNGEE.

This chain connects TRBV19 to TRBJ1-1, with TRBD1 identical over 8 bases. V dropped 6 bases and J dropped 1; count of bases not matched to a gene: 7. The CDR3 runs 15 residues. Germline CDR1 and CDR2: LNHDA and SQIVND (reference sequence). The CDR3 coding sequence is TGTGCCAGTAGGGACAGGGAGGGGACGAACACTGAAGCTTTCTTT. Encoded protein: CASRDREGTNTEAFF.

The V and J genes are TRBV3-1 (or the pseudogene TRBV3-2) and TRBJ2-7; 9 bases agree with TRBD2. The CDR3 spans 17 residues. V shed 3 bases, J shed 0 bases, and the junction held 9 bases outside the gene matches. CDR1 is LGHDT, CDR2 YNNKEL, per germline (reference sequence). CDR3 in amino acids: CASSQGPAGGNSYEQYF. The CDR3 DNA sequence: TGTGCCAGCAGCCAGGGGCCGGCGGGGGGGAACTCCTACGAGCAGTACTTC.

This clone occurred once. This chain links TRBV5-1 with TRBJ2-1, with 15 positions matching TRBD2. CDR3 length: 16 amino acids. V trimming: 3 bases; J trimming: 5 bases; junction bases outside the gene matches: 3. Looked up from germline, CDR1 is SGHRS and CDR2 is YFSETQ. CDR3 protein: CASSSGLAGGHNEQFF. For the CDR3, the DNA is TGCGCCAGCAGCTCGGGACTAGCGGGGGGACACAATGAGCAGTTCTTC.

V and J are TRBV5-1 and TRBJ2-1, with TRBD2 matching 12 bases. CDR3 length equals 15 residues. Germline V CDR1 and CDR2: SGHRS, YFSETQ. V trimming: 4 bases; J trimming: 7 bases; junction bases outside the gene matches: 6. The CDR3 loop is CASSTSGTSGNEQFF. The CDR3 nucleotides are TGCGCCAGCAGCACCTCCGGGACTAGCGGGAATGAGCAGTTCTTC. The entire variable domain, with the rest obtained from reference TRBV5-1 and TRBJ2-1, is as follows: KAGVTQTPRYLIKTRGQQVTLSCSPISGHRSVSWYQQTPGQGLQFLFEYFSETQRNKGNFPGRFSGRQFSNSRSEMNVSTLELGDSALYLCASSTSGTSGNEQFFGPGTRLTVL.

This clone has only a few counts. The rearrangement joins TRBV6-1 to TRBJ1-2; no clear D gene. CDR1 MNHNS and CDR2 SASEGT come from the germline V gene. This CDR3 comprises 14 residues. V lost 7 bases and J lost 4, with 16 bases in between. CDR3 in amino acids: CASTPREAAYGYTF. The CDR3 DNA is TGTGCCAGCACTCCCCGGGAAGCGGCCTATGGCTACACCTTC.

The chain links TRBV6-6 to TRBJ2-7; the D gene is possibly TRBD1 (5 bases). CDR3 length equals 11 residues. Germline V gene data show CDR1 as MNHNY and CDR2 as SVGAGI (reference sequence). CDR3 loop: CVTGDSNEQYF. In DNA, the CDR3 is TGTGTAACAGGAGATAGCAACGAGCAGTACTTC.

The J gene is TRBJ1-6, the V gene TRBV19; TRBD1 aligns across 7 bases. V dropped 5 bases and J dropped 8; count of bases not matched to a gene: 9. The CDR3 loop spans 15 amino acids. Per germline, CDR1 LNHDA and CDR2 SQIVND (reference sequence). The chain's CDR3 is CASSGYRGLDSPLHF. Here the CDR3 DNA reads TGTGCCAGTAGTGGATACAGGGGTCTCGATTCACCCCTCCACTTT.

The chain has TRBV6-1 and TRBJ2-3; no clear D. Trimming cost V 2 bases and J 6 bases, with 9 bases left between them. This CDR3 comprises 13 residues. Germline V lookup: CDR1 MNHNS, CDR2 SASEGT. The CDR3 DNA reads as TGTGCCAGCAGTGAAATGGGCCCGGATACGCAGTATTTT. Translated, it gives CASSEMGPDTQYF.

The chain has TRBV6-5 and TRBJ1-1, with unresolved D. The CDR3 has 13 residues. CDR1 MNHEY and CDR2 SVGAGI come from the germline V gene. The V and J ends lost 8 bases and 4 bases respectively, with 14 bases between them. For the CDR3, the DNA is TGTGCCAGCCGAGAAAGACGGGGCACTGAAGCTTTCTTT. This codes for CASRERRGTEAFF.

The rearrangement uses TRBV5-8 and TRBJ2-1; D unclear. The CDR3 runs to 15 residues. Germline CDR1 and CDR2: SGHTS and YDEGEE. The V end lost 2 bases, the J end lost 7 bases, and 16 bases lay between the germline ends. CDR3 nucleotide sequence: TGTGCCAGCAGCTTTTACGGGTCTTCATGGAATGAGCAGTTCTTC. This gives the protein CASSFYGSSWNEQFF.

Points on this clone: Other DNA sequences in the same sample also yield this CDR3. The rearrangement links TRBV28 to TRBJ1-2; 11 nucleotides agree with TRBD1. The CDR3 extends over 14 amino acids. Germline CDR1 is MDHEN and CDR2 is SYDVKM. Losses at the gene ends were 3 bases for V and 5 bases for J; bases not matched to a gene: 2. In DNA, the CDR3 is TGTGCCAGCAGTTTGGGGGACAGGGGGTATGGCTACACCTTC. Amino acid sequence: CASSLGDRGYGYTF.

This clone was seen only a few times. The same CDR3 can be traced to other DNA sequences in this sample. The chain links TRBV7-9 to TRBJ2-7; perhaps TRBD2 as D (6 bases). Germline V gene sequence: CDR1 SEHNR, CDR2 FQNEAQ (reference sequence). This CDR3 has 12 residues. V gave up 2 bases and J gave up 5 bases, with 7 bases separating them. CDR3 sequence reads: CASSLTGDEQYF. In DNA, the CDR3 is TGTGCCAGCAGCTTAACGGGAGACGAGCAGTACTTC.

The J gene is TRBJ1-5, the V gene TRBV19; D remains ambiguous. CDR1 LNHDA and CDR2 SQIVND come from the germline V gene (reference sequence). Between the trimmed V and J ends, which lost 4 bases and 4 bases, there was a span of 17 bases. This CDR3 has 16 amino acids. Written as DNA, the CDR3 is TGTGCCAGTAGTAGAATTTCAGTGGGCCCGAATCAGCCCCAGCATTTT. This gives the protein CASSRISVGPNQPQHF.

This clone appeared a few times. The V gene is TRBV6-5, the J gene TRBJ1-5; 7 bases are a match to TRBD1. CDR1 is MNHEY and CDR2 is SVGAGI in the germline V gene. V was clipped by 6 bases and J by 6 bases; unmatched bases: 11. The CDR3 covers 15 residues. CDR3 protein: CASSGPDRSIQPQHF. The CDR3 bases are TGTGCCAGCAGCGGACCGGACAGGTCCATTCAGCCCCAGCATTTT.

CDR3 sequence: CASSGGDSRFNSPLHF. CDR3 bases: TGTGCCAGCAGTGGGGGGGACAGCCGTTTTAATTCACCCCTCCACTTT. The genes are TRBV2 and TRBJ1-6; 7 bases are shared with TRBD1. The J segment lost 6 bases and the V segment lost 4 bases, leaving 9 bases of the junction unmatched. The CDR3 consists of 16 residues. CDR1 SNHLY and CDR2 FYNNEI come from the germline V gene.

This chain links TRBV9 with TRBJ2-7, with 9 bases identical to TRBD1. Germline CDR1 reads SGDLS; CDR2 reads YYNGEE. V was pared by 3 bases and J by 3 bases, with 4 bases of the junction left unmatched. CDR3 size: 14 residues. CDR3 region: CASSAGTGFYEQYF. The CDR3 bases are TGTGCCAGCAGCGCCGGGACAGGGTTCTACGAGCAGTACTTC.

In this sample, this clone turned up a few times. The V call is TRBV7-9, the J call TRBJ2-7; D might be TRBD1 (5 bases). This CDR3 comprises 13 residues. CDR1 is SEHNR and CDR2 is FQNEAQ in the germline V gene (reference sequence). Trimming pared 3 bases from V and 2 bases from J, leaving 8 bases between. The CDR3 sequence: CASSFTDTYEQYF. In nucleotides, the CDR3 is TGTGCCAGCAGCTTTACGGACACCTACGAGCAGTACTTC. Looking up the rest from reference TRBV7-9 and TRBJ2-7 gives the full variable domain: DTGVSQNPRHKITKRGQNVTFRCDPISEHNRLYWYRQTLGQGPEFLTYFQNEAQLEKSRLLSDRFSAERPKGSFSTLEIQRTEQGDSAMYLCASSFTDTYEQYFGPGTRLTVT.